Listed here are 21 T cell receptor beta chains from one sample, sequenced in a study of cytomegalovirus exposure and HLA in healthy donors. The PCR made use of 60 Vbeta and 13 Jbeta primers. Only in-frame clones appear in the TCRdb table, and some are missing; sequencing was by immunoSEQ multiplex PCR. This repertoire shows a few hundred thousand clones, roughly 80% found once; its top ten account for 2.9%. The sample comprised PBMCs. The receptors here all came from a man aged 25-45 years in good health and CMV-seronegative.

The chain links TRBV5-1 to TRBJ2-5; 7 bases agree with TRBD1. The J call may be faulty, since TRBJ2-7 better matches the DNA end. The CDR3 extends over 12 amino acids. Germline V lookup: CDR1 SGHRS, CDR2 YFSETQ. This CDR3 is CASSPDRYEQYF. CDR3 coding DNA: TGCGCCAGCAGCCCGGACAGGTACGAGCAGTACTTC.

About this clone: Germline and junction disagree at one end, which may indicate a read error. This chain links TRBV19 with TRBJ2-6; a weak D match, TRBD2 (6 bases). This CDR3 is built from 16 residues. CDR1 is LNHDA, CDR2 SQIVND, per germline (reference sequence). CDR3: CASSIQGGTGASVLTF. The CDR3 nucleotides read TGTGCCAGTAGTATACAGGGAGGAACTGGGGCCAGCGTCCTGACTTTC.

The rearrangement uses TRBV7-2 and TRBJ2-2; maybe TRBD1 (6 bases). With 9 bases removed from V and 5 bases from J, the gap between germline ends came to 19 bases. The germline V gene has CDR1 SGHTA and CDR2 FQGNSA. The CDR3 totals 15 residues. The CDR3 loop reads CASYSGRGRTGELFF. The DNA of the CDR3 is TGTGCCAGTTATTCGGGCAGGGGAAGGACCGGGGAGCTGTTTTTT. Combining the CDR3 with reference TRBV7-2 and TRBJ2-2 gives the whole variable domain GAGVSQSPSNKVTEKGKDVELRCDPISGHTALYWYRQSLGQGLEFLIYFQGNSAPDKSGLPSDRFSAERTGGSVSTLTIQRTQQEDSAVYLCASYSGRGRTGELFFGEGSRLTVL.

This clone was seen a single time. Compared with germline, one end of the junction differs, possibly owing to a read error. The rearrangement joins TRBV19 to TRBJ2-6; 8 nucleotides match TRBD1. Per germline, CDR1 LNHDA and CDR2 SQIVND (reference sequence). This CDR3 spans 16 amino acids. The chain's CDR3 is CASSIGTGSGASVLTF. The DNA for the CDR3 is TGTGCCAGTAGTATTGGGACAGGTTCTGGGGCCAGCGTCCTGACTTTC.

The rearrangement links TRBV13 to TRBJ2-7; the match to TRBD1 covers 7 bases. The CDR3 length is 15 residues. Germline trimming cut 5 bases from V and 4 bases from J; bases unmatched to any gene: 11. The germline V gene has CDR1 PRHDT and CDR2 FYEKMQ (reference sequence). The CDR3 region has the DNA TGTGCCAGCAGCCGGTACAGGGGTTTTGAATACGAGCAGTACTTC. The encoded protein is CASSRYRGFEYEQYF.

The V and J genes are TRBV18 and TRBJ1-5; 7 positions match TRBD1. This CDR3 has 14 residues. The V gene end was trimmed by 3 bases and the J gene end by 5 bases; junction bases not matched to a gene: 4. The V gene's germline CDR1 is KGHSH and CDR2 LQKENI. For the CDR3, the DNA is TGTGCCAGCTCACCGAGACAGGGTGATCAGCCCCAGCATTTT. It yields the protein CASSPRQGDQPQHF.

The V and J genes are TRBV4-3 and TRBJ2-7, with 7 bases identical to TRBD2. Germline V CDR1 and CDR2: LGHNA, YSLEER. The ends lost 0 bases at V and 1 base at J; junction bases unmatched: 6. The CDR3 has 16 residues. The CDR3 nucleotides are TGCGCCAGCAGCCAAGACCCTCGGGGGGATTCCTACGAGCAGTACTTC. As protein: CASSQDPRGDSYEQYF.

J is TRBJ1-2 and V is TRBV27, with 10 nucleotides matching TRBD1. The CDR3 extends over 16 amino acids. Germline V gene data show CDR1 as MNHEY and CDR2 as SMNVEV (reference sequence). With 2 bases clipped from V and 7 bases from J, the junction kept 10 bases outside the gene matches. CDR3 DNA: TGTGCCAGCAGTTTAAAGGGGACAGGGGTTCTGGGTGGCTACACCTTC. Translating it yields CASSLKGTGVLGGYTF.

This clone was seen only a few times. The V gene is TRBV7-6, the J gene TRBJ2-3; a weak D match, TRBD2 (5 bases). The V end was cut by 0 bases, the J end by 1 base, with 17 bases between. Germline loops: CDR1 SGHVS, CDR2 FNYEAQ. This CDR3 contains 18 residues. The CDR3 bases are TGTGCCAGCAGCTTAGCCCGAACTGGCGGGTGGCGCACAGATACGCAGTATTTT. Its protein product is CASSLARTGGWRTDTQYF.

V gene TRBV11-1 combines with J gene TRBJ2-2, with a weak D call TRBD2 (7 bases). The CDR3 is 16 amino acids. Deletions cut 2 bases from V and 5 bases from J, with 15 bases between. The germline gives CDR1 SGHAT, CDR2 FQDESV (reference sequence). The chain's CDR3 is CASSLWRGQETGELFF. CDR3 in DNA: TGTGCCAGCAGCTTATGGCGGGGGCAGGAGACCGGGGAGCTGTTTTTT. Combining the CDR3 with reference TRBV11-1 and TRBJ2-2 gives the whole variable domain EAEVAQSPRYKITEKSQAVAFWCDPISGHATLYWYRQILGQGPELLVQFQDESVVDDSQLPKDRFSAERLKGVDSTLKIQPAELGDSAMYLCASSLWRGQETGELFFGEGSRLTVL.

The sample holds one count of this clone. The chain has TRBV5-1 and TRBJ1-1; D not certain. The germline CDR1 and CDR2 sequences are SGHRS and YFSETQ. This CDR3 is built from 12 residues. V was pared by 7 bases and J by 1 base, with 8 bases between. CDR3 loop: CASREGNTEAFF. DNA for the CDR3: TGCGCCAGCCGCGAGGGGAACACTGAAGCTTTCTTT.

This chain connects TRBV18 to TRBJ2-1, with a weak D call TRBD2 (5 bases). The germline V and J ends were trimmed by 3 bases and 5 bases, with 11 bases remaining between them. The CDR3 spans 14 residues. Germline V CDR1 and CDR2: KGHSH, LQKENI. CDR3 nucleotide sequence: TGTGCCAGCTCACCTCTGGCGGGCGACAATGAGCAGTTCTTC. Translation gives CASSPLAGDNEQFF.

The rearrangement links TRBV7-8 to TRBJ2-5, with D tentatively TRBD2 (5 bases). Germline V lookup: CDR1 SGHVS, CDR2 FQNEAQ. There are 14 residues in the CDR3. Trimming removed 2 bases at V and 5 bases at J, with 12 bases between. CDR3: CASSLYEGSETQYF. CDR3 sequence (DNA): TGTGCCAGCAGCTTATATGAGGGATCGGAGACCCAGTACTTC.

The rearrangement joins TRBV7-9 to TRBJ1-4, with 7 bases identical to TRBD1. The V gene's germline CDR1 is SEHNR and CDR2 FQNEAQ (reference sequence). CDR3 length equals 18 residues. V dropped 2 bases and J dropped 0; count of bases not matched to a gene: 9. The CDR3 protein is CASSLYRARGTTNEKLFF. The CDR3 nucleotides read TGTGCCAGCAGCTTATACAGGGCCAGGGGGACAACTAATGAAAAACTGTTTTTT.

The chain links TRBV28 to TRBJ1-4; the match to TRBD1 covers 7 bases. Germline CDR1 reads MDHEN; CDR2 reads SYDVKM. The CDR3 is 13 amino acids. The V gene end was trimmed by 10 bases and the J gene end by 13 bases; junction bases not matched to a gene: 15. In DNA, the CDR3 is TGTGCCACCACCGGACAGGACGGGTTGGGACTGTTTTTT. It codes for CATTGQDGLGLFF.

CDR3 nucleotides: TGTGCCAGCAGCTTGGAGGGGCTCCTGAACACTGAAGCTTTCTTT. Translation: CASSLEGLLNTEAFF. J is TRBJ1-1 and V is TRBV28, with a possible D match to TRBD1 (5 bases). V was cut by 6 bases and J by 0 bases, with 14 bases left in between. Germline V gives CDR1 MDHEN, CDR2 SYDVKM. The CDR3 length is 15 residues. The full variable domain, completed using reference TRBV28 and TRBJ1-1, is DVKVTQSSRYLVKRTGEKVFLECVQDMDHENMFWYRQDPGLGLRLIYFSYDVKMKEKGDIPEGYSVSREKKERFSLILESASTNQTSMYLCASSLEGLLNTEAFFGQGTRLTVV.

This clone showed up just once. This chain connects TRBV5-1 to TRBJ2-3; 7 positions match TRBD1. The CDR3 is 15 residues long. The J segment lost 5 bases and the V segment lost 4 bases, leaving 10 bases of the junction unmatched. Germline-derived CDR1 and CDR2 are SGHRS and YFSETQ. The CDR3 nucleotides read TGCGCCAGCAGCCTAACAGGGGCTGGGGTAGATACGCAGTATTTT. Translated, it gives CASSLTGAGVDTQYF.

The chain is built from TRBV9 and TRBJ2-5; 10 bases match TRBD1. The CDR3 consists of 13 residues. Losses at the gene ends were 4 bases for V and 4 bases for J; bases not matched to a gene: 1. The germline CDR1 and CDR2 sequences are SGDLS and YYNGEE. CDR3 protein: CASSRQGAETQYF. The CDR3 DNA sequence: TGTGCCAGCAGCCGACAGGGGGCAGAGACCCAGTACTTC.

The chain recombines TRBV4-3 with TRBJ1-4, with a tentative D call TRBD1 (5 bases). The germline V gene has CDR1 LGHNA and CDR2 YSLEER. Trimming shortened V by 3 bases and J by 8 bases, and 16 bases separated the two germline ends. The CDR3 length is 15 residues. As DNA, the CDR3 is TGCGCCAGCAGCCAGGCGCCCAGGGCGGGGGAAAAACTGTTTTTT. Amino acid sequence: CASSQAPRAGEKLFF.

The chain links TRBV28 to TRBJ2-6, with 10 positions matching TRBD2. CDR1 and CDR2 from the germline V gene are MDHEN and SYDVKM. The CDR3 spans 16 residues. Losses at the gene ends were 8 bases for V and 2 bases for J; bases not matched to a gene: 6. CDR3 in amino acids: CASRSGGSPGANVLTF. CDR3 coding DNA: TGTGCCAGCCGTAGCGGGGGGTCCCCTGGGGCCAACGTCCTGACTTTC.

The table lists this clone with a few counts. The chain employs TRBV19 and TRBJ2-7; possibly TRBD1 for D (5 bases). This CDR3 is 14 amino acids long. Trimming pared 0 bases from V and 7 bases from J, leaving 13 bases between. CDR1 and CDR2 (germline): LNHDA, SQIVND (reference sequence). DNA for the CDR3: TGTGCCAGTAGTATAGAGGCAGGGAACCGGGAGCAGTACTTC. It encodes CASSIEAGNREQYF.